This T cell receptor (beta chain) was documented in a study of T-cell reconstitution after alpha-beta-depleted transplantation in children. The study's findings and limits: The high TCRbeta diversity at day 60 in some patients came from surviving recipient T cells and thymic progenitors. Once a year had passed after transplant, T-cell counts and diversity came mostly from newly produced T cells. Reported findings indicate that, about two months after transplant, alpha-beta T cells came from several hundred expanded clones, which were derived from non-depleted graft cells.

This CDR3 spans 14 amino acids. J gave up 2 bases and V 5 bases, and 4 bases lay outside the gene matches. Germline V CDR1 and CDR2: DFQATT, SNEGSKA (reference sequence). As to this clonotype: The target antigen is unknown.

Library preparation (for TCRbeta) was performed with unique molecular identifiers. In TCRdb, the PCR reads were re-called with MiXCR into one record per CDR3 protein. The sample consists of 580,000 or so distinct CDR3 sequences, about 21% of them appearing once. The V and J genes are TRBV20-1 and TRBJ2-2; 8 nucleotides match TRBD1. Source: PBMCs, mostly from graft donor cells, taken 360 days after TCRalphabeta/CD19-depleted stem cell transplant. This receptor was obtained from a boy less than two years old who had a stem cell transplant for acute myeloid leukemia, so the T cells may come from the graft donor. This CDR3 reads CSAPDRANTGELFF. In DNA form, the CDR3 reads TGCAGTGCTCCGGACAGGGCTAACACCGGGGAGCTGTTTTTT.